The sequence of this T cell receptor beta chain was determined in a study of blood T cell repertoires in COVID-19. As for the study in general: Acute-phase and convalescent COVID-19 samples originated in the United States, Italy and Spain. T cells, B-cell-depleted T cells, or PBMCs supplied cDNA or gDNA.

Per the original methods: How many nucleated cells were present was estimated from reference gene primer amplification. Profiled with immunoSEQ multiplex PCR; TCRdb holds only in-frame clones, not every one. That table furnishes V, J and clone size, whereas the DNA furnished D and trimming. The sample has about 140,000 clones; approximately 86% are singletons. The J segment lost 2 bases and the V segment lost 1 base, leaving 7 bases of the junction unmatched. This CDR3 spans 16 amino acids. From germline, CDR1 is GTSNPN and CDR2 SVGIG (reference sequence). Sequenced: peripheral blood. This sequence joins TRBV30 and TRBJ2-3, with 9 bases matching TRBD2. The TCR sequence derives from a human donor in a cohort sampled during active COVID-19. In DNA form, the CDR3 reads TGTGCCTGGAGTGGGTTGCGGGAGGGATTCACAGATACGCAGTATTTT. It encodes CAWSGLREGFTDTQYF.